Below are 28 T cell receptor beta chains sequenced from a single sample in a study of siplizumab effects on memory and regulatory T cells. Data came from immunoSEQ multiplex PCR; TCRdb stores just in-frame clones and leaves some out. The profile covers around 110,000 clones, with roughly 94% appearing a single time and 1.5% to 2% taken by the ten largest. Sequencing input: non-Treg CD4+ T cells sorted from blood. These TCRs come from a human donor in good health.

This clone was observed a single time. The chain uses TRBV18 and TRBJ1-4; D gene uncertain. The CDR3 sequence is 15 residues long. The V end was cut by 4 bases, the J end by 6 bases, with 15 bases between. The germline gives CDR1 KGHSH, CDR2 LQKENI. The CDR3 nucleotides are TGTGCCAGCTCACTTCGGACGGGTGGGGATGAAAAACTGTTTTTT. Its translation: CASSLRTGGDEKLFF.

The rearrangement links TRBV19 to TRBJ2-6; D possibly matches TRBD1 or TRBD2 (5 bases each). Germline values: CDR1 LNHDA, CDR2 SQIVND (reference sequence). V lost 4 bases and J 0 bases, leaving 19 bases between the germline ends. The CDR3 extends over 19 amino acids. DNA for the CDR3: TGTGCCAGTAGTACTCAACCGGGGCAGGCGCTCTCTGGGGCCAACGTCCTGACTTTC. This sequence encodes CASSTQPGQALSGANVLTF.

CDR3 region: CASSQDTQGNSPLHF. In DNA form, the CDR3 reads TGCGCCAGCAGCCAGGATACACAGGGGAATTCACCCCTCCACTTT. V gene TRBV5-1 combines with J gene TRBJ1-6; 7 bases align to TRBD1. The CDR3 spans 15 residues. Germline CDR1 and CDR2: SGHRS and YFSETQ. The J segment lost 7 bases and the V segment lost 4 bases, leaving 8 bases of the junction unmatched.

This clone has only one observation. The J gene is TRBJ2-7, the V gene TRBV6-5; 7 bases map to TRBD2. The germline gives CDR1 MNHEY, CDR2 SVGAGI. CDR3 size: 15 residues. With 0 bases clipped from V and 3 bases from J, the junction kept 5 bases outside the gene matches. As DNA, the CDR3 is TGTGCCAGCAGTTACTCTGCGGGAGCCGGCTACGAGCAGTACTTC. Amino acid sequence: CASSYSAGAGYEQYF.

This chain links TRBV12-5 with TRBJ2-7; 12 bases align to TRBD1. From germline, CDR1 is LGHNT and CDR2 FRNRAP. CDR3 length: 14 amino acids. The trim removed 6 bases at V and 5 bases at J, leaving 5 bases unmatched. In nucleotides, the CDR3 is TGTGCTAGTGGCCCGGGACAGGGGGCTAACGAGCAGTACTTC. As protein: CASGPGQGANEQYF.

The CDR3 coding sequence is TGCGCCAGCAGTGAGTCGAAATTCATTACCTCCTACAATGAGCAGTTCTTC. This translates into CASSESKFITSYNEQFF. V gene TRBV10-1 combines with J gene TRBJ2-1; D is uncertain. V lost 0 bases and J 0 bases, leaving 12 bases between the germline ends. This CDR3 is 17 amino acids long. Germline V gene lookup returns CDR1 WNHNN and CDR2 SYGVQD (reference sequence).

The V and J genes are TRBV2 and TRBJ1-6; D is unclear. The CDR3 extends over 11 amino acids. Germline CDR1 reads SNHLY; CDR2 reads FYNNEI. Trimming pared 2 bases from V and 16 bases from J, leaving 9 bases between. The CDR3 DNA reads as TGTGCCAGCAGTGAATTCGGGCCTCTCCACTTT. Translation gives CASSEFGPLHF.

The genes are TRBV6-6 and TRBJ1-2; TRBD1 matches 8 bases. V was pared by 5 bases and J by 12 bases, with 5 bases of the junction left unmatched. This CDR3 region has 11 residues. Germline loops: CDR1 MNHNY, CDR2 SVGAGI (reference sequence). The CDR3 DNA reads TGTGCCAGCAGTGACCAGGGGGCGAACACCTTC. It codes for CASSDQGANTF.

This chain uses TRBV7-8 with TRBJ1-1; 12 bases align to TRBD1. The CDR3 sequence is 15 residues long. The J segment lost 0 bases and the V segment lost 5 bases, leaving 1 base of the junction unmatched. Germline CDR1 SGHVS, CDR2 FQNEAQ. The CDR3 DNA sequence: TGTGCCAGCAGCCGGGACAGGGGGCTGAACACTGAAGCTTTCTTT. Residues: CASSRDRGLNTEAFF.

The CDR3 here is CASSQDRGRETQYF. In DNA, the CDR3 is TGTGCCAGCAGCCAAGACCGGGGCCGGGAGACCCAGTACTTC. The chain joins TRBV5-4 to TRBJ2-5; tentatively, D is TRBD1 or TRBD2 (5 bases each). The germline V gene has CDR1 SGHNT and CDR2 YYREEE (reference sequence). Trimming took off 4 bases at V and 5 bases at J, with 15 bases between the two ends. This CDR3 has 14 residues.

The chain employs TRBV5-1 and TRBJ2-2, with TRBD1 matching over 10 bases. CDR1 and CDR2 (germline): SGHRS, YFSETQ. Trimming cost V 1 base and J 6 bases; bases outside gene matches: 3. The CDR3 runs 15 residues. The CDR3, as DNA: TGCGCCAGCAGCTTGCGGACAGGGGGTTCCGGGGAGCTGTTTTTT. Translating it yields CASSLRTGGSGELFF.

A single count supports this clone. V usage is TRBV10-1 and J usage is TRBJ2-3; D not resolved. The length of the CDR3 is 15 residues. Germline V gene data show CDR1 as WNHNN and CDR2 as SYGVQD (reference sequence). V lost 2 bases to trimming and J lost 3 bases, with 12 bases between them. The CDR3 DNA reads as TGCGCCAGCAGTGAGGGGGTATCGATGACAGATACGCAGTATTTT. As protein: CASSEGVSMTDTQYF.

The CDR3 DNA sequence: TGCGCCAGCAGCCGAAGTTTAAGTCAGGAGCAACCCTACACCTTC. Its translation: CASSRSLSQEQPYTF. The gene calls are TRBV4-1 and TRBJ1-2; no definite D call. This CDR3 has 15 residues. Germline-derived CDR1 and CDR2 are MGHRA and YSYEKL. Trimming removed 4 bases from V and 10 bases from J, with 22 bases in between.

The chain uses TRBV4-1 and TRBJ2-1; 10 nucleotides line up with TRBD2. Trimming cost V 2 bases and J 8 bases; bases outside gene matches: 6. The CDR3 is 15 amino acids. The germline V gene has CDR1 MGHRA and CDR2 YSYEKL. The CDR3 reads CASSQSLAGAHEQFF. The CDR3 DNA sequence: TGCGCCAGCAGCCAAAGCCTAGCGGGGGCCCATGAGCAGTTCTTC.

The chain has TRBV11-1 and TRBJ2-7; 7 bases fit TRBD2. Looked up from germline, CDR1 is SGHAT and CDR2 is FQDESV (reference sequence). The V segment lost 2 bases and the J segment 6 bases; nucleotides outside the gene matches: 7. There are 14 residues in the CDR3. The chain's CDR3 is CASSLKREGREQYF. In DNA form, the CDR3 reads TGTGCCAGCAGCTTAAAGAGGGAGGGTCGCGAGCAGTACTTC.

V is TRBV11-1 and J is TRBJ2-1; 15 positions match TRBD2. From germline, CDR1 is SGHAT and CDR2 FQDESV (reference sequence). The CDR3 covers 16 residues. V gave up 5 bases and J gave up 9 bases; unmatched junction bases: 8. CDR3 sequence: CASSPYGLAGGPEQFF. In DNA form, the CDR3 reads TGTGCCAGCAGCCCTTACGGACTAGCGGGGGGGCCTGAGCAGTTCTTC. The entire variable domain, with the rest obtained from reference TRBV11-1 and TRBJ2-1, is as follows: EAEVAQSPRYKITEKSQAVAFWCDPISGHATLYWYRQILGQGPELLVQFQDESVVDDSQLPKDRFSAERLKGVDSTLKIQPAELGDSAMYLCASSPYGLAGGPEQFFGPGTRLTVL.

The chain uses TRBV28 and TRBJ1-5; possible D gene TRBD1, 6 bases. Germline V CDR1 and CDR2: MDHEN, SYDVKM. Trimming took 7 bases from V and 3 from J, leaving 10 bases between them. This CDR3 has 13 amino acids. The CDR3 reads CASNDRINQPQHF. CDR3 DNA sequence: TGTGCCAGCAATGACAGGATCAATCAGCCCCAGCATTTT.

About this clone: Additional DNA sequences in this sample encode the identical CDR3. The rearrangement uses TRBV18 and TRBJ2-7, with 7 bases matching TRBD1. CDR3 length: 14 amino acids. Trimming at V came to 3 bases and at J to 0 bases, leaving 2 bases not matched to a gene. Germline CDR1 and CDR2: KGHSH and LQKENI. This CDR3 is CASSPRDSSYEQYF. The CDR3 coding sequence is TGTGCCAGCTCACCTAGGGACAGCTCCTACGAGCAGTACTTC.

The chain employs TRBV20-1 and TRBJ1-2; D gene unclear. With 6 bases removed from V and 5 bases from J, the gap between germline ends came to 10 bases. Germline CDR1 reads DFQATT; CDR2 reads SNEGSKA (reference sequence). This CDR3 comprises 11 residues. The CDR3: CSAFEEYGYTF. The CDR3 DNA reads TGCAGTGCCTTTGAGGAGTATGGCTACACCTTC.

Of note for this clone: Different DNA sequences within this sample yield the same CDR3. The chain combines TRBV5-1 with TRBJ2-5, with D tentatively TRBD1 or TRBD2 (6 bases each). CDR1 is SGHRS and CDR2 is YFSETQ in the germline V gene. V lost 0 bases and J 1 base, leaving 13 bases between the germline ends. The CDR3 extends over 16 amino acids. The CDR3 DNA reads as TGCGCCAGCAGCTTGGGCCGGGGGCCCCCCCAAGAGACCCAGTACTTC. Protein sequence: CASSLGRGPPQETQYF. Supplemented by reference TRBV5-1 and TRBJ2-5, the full variable domain reads KAGVTQTPRYLIKTRGQQVTLSCSPISGHRSVSWYQQTPGQGLQFLFEYFSETQRNKGNFPGRFSGRQFSNSRSEMNVSTLELGDSALYLCASSLGRGPPQETQYFGPGTRLLVL.

The chain combines TRBV5-1 with TRBJ1-4, with a possible D match to TRBD1 (6 bases). Per germline, CDR1 SGHRS and CDR2 YFSETQ. This CDR3 region has 15 residues. With 2 bases removed from V and 7 bases from J, the gap between germline ends came to 15 bases. CDR3 residues: CASSFLTGIGEKLFF. Here the CDR3 DNA reads TGCGCCAGCAGCTTTCTAACAGGGATTGGTGAAAAACTGTTTTTT.

The V call is TRBV5-1, the J call TRBJ2-3; D uncertain. The ends were cut back, 0 bases at V and 6 bases at J, with 8 bases in the middle. The germline CDR1 and CDR2 sequences are SGHRS and YFSETQ. The CDR3 runs 13 residues. The CDR3 loop is CASSLAWTDTQYF. The CDR3, as DNA: TGCGCCAGCAGCTTGGCCTGGACCGATACGCAGTATTTT.

The chain recombines TRBV5-4 with TRBJ1-1; 9 bases line up with TRBD1. After removal of 0 bases from V and 3 bases from J, the junction contained 6 bases not matched to a gene. The length of the CDR3 is 16 residues. Germline loops: CDR1 SGHNT, CDR2 YYREEE (reference sequence). The CDR3, as DNA: TGTGCCAGCAGCTTGGCCACAGGGGGCCTTTACACTGAAGCTTTCTTT. This gives the protein CASSLATGGLYTEAFF.

This clone was seen only once. This chain connects TRBV4-1 to TRBJ1-1; the D gene is possibly TRBD1 (5 bases). Trimming took 1 base from V and 1 from J, leaving 13 bases between them. Germline lookup yields CDR1 MGHRA and CDR2 YSYEKL. The CDR3 runs 16 residues. The DNA of the CDR3 is TGCGCCAGCAGCCAAGTTTGGGACCTTTCGAACACTGAAGCTTTCTTT. Protein sequence: CASSQVWDLSNTEAFF.

The chain employs TRBV13 and TRBJ1-2; TRBD1 agrees at 7 bases. V lost 5 bases, J lost 4 bases, and 7 bases stayed unmatched. The CDR3 spans 14 residues. Germline V lookup: CDR1 PRHDT, CDR2 FYEKMQ (reference sequence). The CDR3 DNA reads as TGTGCCAGCAGCGGACCGGGACAGAGCTATGGCTACACCTTC. Protein product: CASSGPGQSYGYTF.

The chain couples TRBV7-2 to TRBJ2-5; 7 bases line up with TRBD1. Trimming took 8 bases from V and 3 from J; bases not matched to a gene: 6. Looked up from germline, CDR1 is SGHTA and CDR2 is FQGNSA. The CDR3 is made up of 13 amino acids. CDR3 sequence: CASSPQGEETQYF. The CDR3 coding sequence is TGTGCCAGCTCCCCTCAGGGGGAAGAGACCCAGTACTTC.

This rearrangement joins TRBV9 to TRBJ1-3; maybe TRBD1 (6 bases). The CDR3 spans 16 residues. Trimming stripped 4 bases from V and 4 bases from J, with 18 bases between. CDR1 and CDR2 from the germline V gene are SGDLS and YYNGEE. As DNA, the CDR3 is TGTGCCAGCAGCCCCCCCGGGGGCGCGGGAGGAAACACCATATATTTT. Translation: CASSPPGGAGGNTIYF.

The chain recombines TRBV19 with TRBJ2-5, with D unresolved. This CDR3 is built from 13 residues. V dropped 4 bases and J dropped 1 base, with 7 bases sitting between them. Germline CDR1 is LNHDA and CDR2 is SQIVND (reference sequence). The CDR3 here is CASSTTGQETQYF. CDR3 bases: TGTGCCAGTAGTACCACGGGCCAAGAGACCCAGTACTTC.